A selection of T cell receptor beta chains follows, all from one sample in a study of blood T cell repertoires in COVID-19. The repertoire was sequenced with immunoSEQ multiplex PCR; TCRdb's copy has only in-frame clones and lacks some. The sample holds 60,000 to 65,000 clones, roughly 84% seen once. The sample taken for sequencing was peripheral blood. The receptors originated from a woman aged 55 to 70 with acute or convalescent COVID-19. The CDR3 runs from the conserved cysteine through the conserved F or W. The order of the fields is V gene, clone size, D gene, J gene, CDR3 protein, CDR3 DNA. The D gene is left open where the match is weak. Clone sizes are given selectively: once, few, many, or a class where the clone is expanded.

>TRBV19|.|TRBD1|TRBJ2-2
CASSIRTGANTGELFF
TGTGCCAGTAGTATAAGGACAGGGGCGAACACCGGGGAGCTGTTTTTT
>TRBV2|.|.|TRBJ1-5
CASSEPQGDQPQHF
TGTGCCAGCAGTGAACCCCAGGGCGATCAGCCCCAGCATTTT
>TRBV19|.|TRBD1|TRBJ1-6
CASSRQGAGNSPLHF
TGTGCCAGTAGCCGACAGGGGGCTGGAAATTCACCCCTCCACTTT
>TRBV7-9|few|.|TRBJ1-1
CASRPTNTEAFF
TGTGCCAGCAGACCGACTAACACTGAAGCTTTCTTT
>TRBV7-3|.|TRBD1|TRBJ1-1
CASSLNPGQASEAFF
TGTGCCAGCAGCTTAAACCCGGGACAGGCGTCGGAGGCTTTCTTT
>TRBV5-6|.|TRBD1|TRBJ2-7
CASSLGQGAYEQYF
TGTGCCAGCAGCTTGGGACAGGGGGCGTACGAGCAGTACTTC
>TRBV9|.|.|TRBJ1-3
CASSVAWAGSGNTIYF
TGTGCCAGCAGCGTAGCCTGGGCAGGGTCTGGAAACACCATATATTTT
>TRBV11-2|.|.|TRBJ1-1
CASSHLFEVMNTEAFF
TGTGCCAGCAGTCATTTGTTCGAGGTCATGAACACTGAAGCTTTCTTT
>TRBV29-1|once|.|TRBJ1-1
CSVHYSGTEAFF
TGCAGCGTTCATTACAGCGGAACTGAAGCTTTCTTT
>TRBV2|once|.|TRBJ2-3
CASSDPVTGGYDTQYF
TGTGCCAGCAGCGACCCGGTGACAGGAGGATACGATACGCAGTATTTT
>TRBV7-9|.|TRBD1|TRBJ1-4
CASSPRQGTNEKLFF
TGTGCCAGCAGCCCTCGACAGGGGACTAATGAAAAACTGTTTTTT
>TRBV6-6|many|.|TRBJ1-2
CASSYPQGSSSYGYTF
TGTGCCAGCAGTTACCCACAGGGTAGTTCTAGTTATGGCTACACCTTC
>TRBV7-2|.|TRBD1|TRBJ1-5
CASSEDRDVNQPQHF
TGTGCCAGCAGCGAAGACAGGGATGTTAATCAGCCCCAGCATTTT
>TRBV7-8|few|TRBD2|TRBJ2-1
CASSFHLATSGVNEQFF
TGTGCCAGCAGCTTCCACTTGGCGACTAGCGGGGTCAATGAGCAGTTCTTC
>TRBV25-1|.|.|TRBJ1-3
CASSEYPEDTIYF
TGTGCCAGCAGTGAATATCCGGAGGACACCATATATTTT
>TRBV7-2|.|.|TRBJ1-5
CASSLADTGSGNQPQHF
TGTGCCAGCAGCTTAGCCGATACAGGGAGCGGCAATCAGCCCCAGCATTTT
>TRBV11-3|.|.|TRBJ2-1
CASSLGPSEGENEQFF
TGTGCCAGCAGTTTAGGTCCGTCTGAGGGCGAGAATGAGCAGTTCTTC
>TRBV9|.|.|TRBJ1-6
CASSVGGRDNSPLHF
TGTGCCAGCAGCGTAGGGGGCAGGGATAATTCACCCCTCCACTTT
>TRBV6-2/TRBV6-3|.|.|TRBJ2-1
CASSRQTGSSYNEQFF
TGTGCCAGCAGCCGCCAGACAGGCAGCTCCTACAATGAGCAGTTCTTC
>TRBV5-1|.|TRBD1|TRBJ2-7
CASSPRGPVYEQYF
TGCGCCAGCAGCCCCAGGGGGCCAGTCTACGAGCAGTACTTC
>TRBV10-3|.|.|TRBJ2-1
CAIADGGAHNEQFF
TGTGCCATCGCGGACGGCGGGGCCCACAATGAGCAGTTCTTC
>TRBV3-1/TRBV3-2|.|TRBD1|TRBJ1-3
CASSRTGPTSGNTIYF
TGTGCCAGCAGCCGGACAGGTCCAACCTCTGGAAACACCATATATTTT
>TRBV7-9|.|TRBD1|TRBJ1-2
CASSPMAGGAVGYTF
TGTGCCAGCAGCCCTATGGCAGGGGGCGCGGTTGGCTACACCTTC
>TRBV5-1|.|TRBD1|TRBJ1-4
CASSPQGAQEKLFF
TGCGCCAGCAGCCCCCAGGGGGCGCAAGAAAAACTGTTTTTT
>TRBV7-2|few|TRBD1|TRBJ1-1
CASSLAAGGFNTEAFF
TGTGCCAGCAGCTTAGCGGCAGGGGGTTTCAACACTGAAGCTTTCTTT
>TRBV27|.|TRBD1|TRBJ2-6
CASSPLPPGQLFSGANVLTF
TGTGCCAGCAGCCCTCTTCCCCCGGGACAGCTCTTCTCTGGGGCCAACGTCCTGACTTTC
>TRBV7-9|.|.|TRBJ2-4
CASAAVLNIQYF
TGTGCCAGCGCGGCGGTTTTAAACATTCAGTACTTC
>TRBV4-2|.|.|TRBJ2-4
CASSQEGGLAKNIQYF
TGTGCCAGCAGCCAAGAAGGCGGACTAGCCAAAAACATTCAGTACTTC
>TRBV6-5|.|TRBD1|TRBJ1-2
CASSYKGAVDYGYTF
TGTGCCAGCAGTTACAAGGGGGCAGTGGACTATGGCTACACCTTC
>TRBV19|.|TRBD1|TRBJ1-1
CASSIIQGTRVVVEAFF
TGTGCCAGTAGTATAATACAGGGGACGAGGGTTGTGGTTGAAGCTTTCTTT
>TRBV7-9|.|.|TRBJ1-1
CASSPDGGRTEAFF
TGTGCCAGCAGCCCCGACGGGGGTAGGACTGAAGCTTTCTTT
>TRBV6-5|few|.|TRBJ1-1
CASSYVGGTEAFF
TGTGCCAGCAGTTATGTTGGAGGCACTGAAGCTTTCTTT
>TRBV3-1/TRBV3-2|.|TRBD1|TRBJ1-1
CASSPYGQANTEAFF
TGTGCCAGCAGCCCCTACGGACAGGCGAACACTGAAGCTTTCTTT
>TRBV5-4|.|TRBD1|TRBJ1-2
CASRNPGQGHYGYTF
TGTGCCAGCAGAAACCCGGGACAGGGACACTATGGCTACACCTTC
>TRBV2|once|.|TRBJ1-2
CASSDQGPYYGYTF
TGTGCCAGCAGTGACCAGGGTCCATACTATGGCTACACCTTC
>TRBV6-6|.|TRBD1|TRBJ1-2
CASNPGQTKPNYGYTF
TGTGCCAGCAACCCGGGACAGACGAAGCCTAACTATGGCTACACCTTC
>TRBV7-3|.|TRBD2|TRBJ2-2
CASSLRAGGRNTGELFF
TGTGCCAGCAGCTTACGGGCGGGGGGCCGGAACACCGGGGAGCTGTTTTTT
>TRBV3-1/TRBV3-2|.|.|TRBJ2-3
CASSQDNIAWGTDTQYF
TGTGCCAGCAGCCAAGATAACATAGCGTGGGGCACAGATACGCAGTATTTT
>TRBV5-1|.|.|TRBJ2-2
CASSLGGSNTGELFF
TGCGCCAGCAGCTTGGGCGGGTCGAACACCGGGGAGCTGTTTTTT
>TRBV11-1|.|.|TRBJ2-7
CASSRSQVLYEQYF
TGTGCCAGCAGCCGAAGCCAGGTTCTCTACGAGCAGTACTTC
>TRBV29-1|.|TRBD1|TRBJ1-2
CSAFSRDSLNYGYTF
TGCAGCGCGTTTTCCAGGGACAGCCTCAACTATGGCTACACCTTC
>TRBV6-5|few|.|TRBJ1-6
CASRRTENSPLHF
TGTGCCAGCAGGCGGACAGAGAATTCACCCCTCCACTTT
>TRBV7-9|.|.|TRBJ1-1
CASSLRGGVTEAFF
TGTGCCAGCAGCTTAAGGGGGGGTGTCACTGAAGCTTTCTTT
>TRBV10-3|few|TRBD1|TRBJ1-2
CAISLGQGDYGYTF
TGTGCCATCAGCTTAGGACAGGGCGACTATGGCTACACCTTC
>TRBV3-1/TRBV3-2|.|.|TRBJ1-3
CASSQGRTGNTIYF
TGTGCCAGCAGCCAAGGGCGGACTGGAAACACCATATATTTT
>TRBV5-4|few|.|TRBJ2-1
CASSLPQVGTEQFF
TGTGCCAGCAGCCTCCCCCAGGTGGGTACTGAGCAGTTCTTC
>TRBV19|.|.|TRBJ1-5
CASSPTVDQPQHF
TGTGCCAGTAGCCCGACAGTGGATCAGCCCCAGCATTTT
>TRBV29-1|once|TRBD1|TRBJ1-1
CSAWDRDTEAFF
TGCAGCGCCTGGGACAGGGACACTGAAGCTTTCTTT
>TRBV24-1|.|TRBD1|TRBJ2-1
CATSDSGTENYNEQFF
TGTGCCACCAGTGACTCCGGGACAGAAAACTACAATGAGCAGTTCTTC
>TRBV21-1|once|.|TRBJ1-5
CASSPREGRGGKTQPQHF
TGTGCCAGCAGCCCCCGGGAGGGGAGAGGGGGAAAAACGCAGCCCCAGCATTTT
>TRBV21-1|.|.|TRBJ1-6
CASSTRHRDREDSPLHF
TGTGCCAGCAGCACTCGTCACCGGGACAGGGAGGATTCACCCCTCCACTTT